These T cell receptor beta chains were read from a single sample in a study of tumor-infiltrating lymphocytes in primary liver carcinoma. TCRdb re-derived calls from the multiplex PCR reads in MiXCR, one entry per CDR3 protein. Among some 55,000 distinct CDR3 sequences listed, over 70% were seen once. Material: liver tumor tissue from sampling region 2. Source of these receptors: a man in his forties with primary liver carcinoma and hepatitis B virus infection. Both conserved end residues are part of each CDR3. Fields, in order: clone size, J gene, D gene, V gene, CDR3 protein, CDR3 DNA. A D gene is named only where the DNA matches it firmly. The size field is filled for only some rows; it gives once, few, many or a size class.

>NA|TRBJ2-2|NA|TRBV6-1
CAGNSHHRESGELFF
TGTGCCGGCAATTCCCACCACCGGGAGTCCGGGGAGCTGTTTTTT
>NA|TRBJ2-1|NA|TRBV10-2
CDSSEDSLYNEQFF
TGCGACAGCAGTGAAGACTCCTTATACAATGAGCAGTTCTTC
>many|TRBJ2-1|NA|TRBV12-3/TRBV12-4
CASSLTRNEQFF
TGTGCCAGCAGCCTTACAAGGAATGAGCAGTTCTTC
>NA|TRBJ2-7|TRBD1|TRBV12-3/TRBV12-4
CASCLRTGGESEQYF
TGTGCCAGCTGTTTAAGGACAGGGGGCGAGTCCGAGCAGTACTTC
>NA|TRBJ1-2|TRBD1|TRBV20-1
CSASIDGTGPNGYTF
TGCAGTGCTAGTATCGACGGGACAGGGCCGAATGGCTACACCTTC
>NA|TRBJ1-5|NA|TRBV4-1
CAISSAGGINQPQHF
TGCGCCATCAGCTCAGCGGGGGGGATAAATCAACCCCAGCATTTT
>NA|TRBJ1-6|NA|TRBV11-2
CARSLIGQGNTPLHF
TGTGCCAGAAGCTTGATCGGGCAGGGAAATACACCCCTCCACTTT
>NA|TRBJ1-2|NA|TRBV6-1
CTSSETPENYGYTF
TGTACCAGCAGTGAAACCCCCGAGAACTATGGCTACACTTTC
>NA|TRBJ2-7|NA|TRBV6-1
CATSEEGAGRTYEQYF
TGTGCCACCAGTGAAGAAGGGGCAGGGAGAACCTACGAGCAGTACTTC
>many|TRBJ1-1|NA|TRBV6-5
CASSNQGVRAGAFF
TGTGCCAGCAGTAATCAGGGAGTGAGGGCTGGAGCTTTCTTT
>NA|TRBJ2-7|NA|TRBV7-8
CASSLSRGYFNEQYF
TGTGCCAGCAGCTTATCCCGCGGGTACTTCAACGAGCAGTACTTC
>NA|TRBJ2-5|NA|TRBV10-3
CAISEGQNREIQYF
TGTGCCATCAGTGAGGGACAGAACCGAGAGATCCAGTACTTC
>NA|TRBJ2-7|NA|TRBV28
CASNSQMFSRWFEQYF
TGTGCCAGCAATTCCCAAATGTTCTCCCGATGGTTCGAGCAGTACTTC
>NA|TRBJ2-7|NA|TRBV25-1
CASSEPPSGWNKELGTLYEQYF
TGTGCCAGCAGTGAACCCCCCTCGGGTTGGAATAAGGAGCTGGGGACCCTCTACGAGCAGTACTTC
>NA|TRBJ2-4|NA|TRBV7-9
CACSSDGSINIQYF
TGTGCCTGCAGTTCCGACGGCTCCATAAACATTCAGTACTTC
>NA|TRBJ2-1|TRBD1|TRBV12-3/TRBV12-4
CASTIGHRGNEQFF
TGTGCCAGTACTATAGGTCACAGGGGCAACGAGCAGTTCTTC
>NA|TRBJ2-1|NA|TRBV6-5
CASCTGSGMGGEHFF
TGTGCCAGCTGTACAGGGAGCGGGATGGGTGGGGAGCATTTCTTC
>NA|TRBJ1-1|NA|TRBV11-2
CASSPPLHEGTETFF
TGTGCCAGCAGCCCCCCACTGCATGAGGGCACTGAAACTTTCTTT
>many|TRBJ2-7|NA|TRBV6-1
CASSAQGYEQYF
TGTGCCAGCAGTGCACAGGGCTACGAGCAGTACTTC
>NA|TRBJ1-6|TRBD1|TRBV6-5
CASGYFSGGGSYNSPPHF
TGTGCCAGTGGTTACTTTTCGGGAGGGGGCTCCTATAATTCACCCCCCCACTTT
>once|TRBJ2-1|NA|TRBV11-1
CASSFSRADEQFF
TGTGCCAGCAGCTTTAGCCGGGCAGATGAGCAGTTCTTC
>NA|TRBJ2-1|TRBD2|TRBV11-1
CASSLRPGLAAYSYNEQFF
TGTGCCAGCAGCTTACGCCCGGGACTAGCGGCTTATTCCTACAATGAGCAGTTCTTC